Below are 28 T cell receptor beta chains sequenced from a single sample in a study of cytomegalovirus exposure and HLA in healthy donors. The PCR was carried out with 60 Vbeta primers and 13 Jbeta primers. The data were produced by immunoSEQ multiplex PCR, yet TCRdb's version contains in-frame clones alone and is incomplete. The sample comprises roughly 87,000 clones, roughly 75% of which are singletons, and 4% to 4.5% rests with the top ten. Sequences were obtained from PBMCs. The receptors were sampled from a man aged 60 to 69 in good health and CMV-seronegative.

The chain recombines TRBV13 with TRBJ2-5, with 7 bases that match TRBD2. Judging by the DNA end, TRBJ2-7 fits better; the J call may be wrong. The germline gives CDR1 PRHDT, CDR2 FYEKMQ (reference sequence). The CDR3 is made up of 13 amino acids. The CDR3 here is CASSWVGGNEQYF. The DNA of the CDR3 is TGTGCCAGCAGCTGGGTGGGAGGGAACGAGCAGTACTTC.

The genes are TRBV6-1 and TRBJ1-4; 7 bases fit TRBD1. CDR1 MNHNS and CDR2 SASEGT come from the germline V gene. The CDR3 loop spans 14 amino acids. With 5 bases clipped from V and 8 bases from J, the junction kept 8 bases outside the gene matches. CDR3 sequence: CASSSGQTREKLFF. The CDR3 DNA follows: TGTGCCAGCAGTTCGGGACAGACGAGAGAAAAACTGTTTTTT.

This clone appeared a few times. The rearrangement uses TRBV9 and TRBJ1-1; TRBD1 agrees at 7 bases. Germline V CDR1 and CDR2: SGDLS, YYNGEE. After removal of 0 bases from V and 4 bases from J, the junction contained 9 bases not matched to a gene. The length of the CDR3 is 16 residues. The CDR3 region is CASSVVGGGRGTEAFF. The DNA of the CDR3 is TGTGCCAGCAGCGTAGTAGGGGGCGGTCGGGGCACTGAAGCTTTCTTT.

The rearrangement joins TRBV7-3 to TRBJ1-1; 10 bases line up with TRBD1. The CDR3 runs 16 residues. The ends lost 5 bases at V and 2 bases at J; junction bases unmatched: 8. Germline lookup yields CDR1 SGHTA and CDR2 FQGTGA. The CDR3 reads CASSRNRTGGNTEAFF. Written as DNA, the CDR3 is TGTGCCAGCAGCCGAAATCGGACAGGGGGAAACACTGAAGCTTTCTTT.

The rearrangement links TRBV6-6 to TRBJ1-2; D remains unclear. The ends were cut back, 2 bases at V and 1 base at J, with 8 bases in the middle. CDR1 is MNHNY, CDR2 SVGAGI, per germline (reference sequence). This CDR3 is 14 amino acids long. The chain's CDR3 is CASSYPTDNYGYTF. The CDR3 bases are TGTGCCAGCAGTTACCCAACTGATAACTATGGCTACACCTTC.

This chain uses TRBV27 with TRBJ1-4, with D possibly matching TRBD1 (6 bases). Germline V gene data show CDR1 as MNHEY and CDR2 as SMNVEV (reference sequence). The CDR3 spans 16 residues. V dropped 4 bases and J dropped 6 bases, with 18 bases sitting between them. The chain's CDR3 is CASSSGTSLTDEKLFF. The CDR3 DNA is TGTGCCAGCAGTTCAGGGACAAGCCTGACGGATGAAAAACTGTTTTTT. Drawing the rest from reference TRBV27 and TRBJ1-4, the complete variable domain is EAQVTQNPRYLITVTGKKLTVTCSQNMNHEYMSWYRQDPGLGLRQIYYSMNVEVTDKGDVPEGYKVSRKEKRNFPLILESPSPNQTSLYFCASSSGTSLTDEKLFFGSGTQLSVL.

This chain joins TRBV4-2 and TRBJ2-7; D is perhaps TRBD2 (5 bases). Germline CDR1 reads LGHNA; CDR2 reads YNFKEQ. V was cut by 5 bases and J by 2 bases, with 7 bases left in between. The CDR3 is made up of 12 amino acids. CDR3 in amino acids: CASSYGTYEQYF. CDR3 coding DNA: TGTGCCAGCAGCTACGGGACCTACGAGCAGTACTTC.

The V gene is TRBV7-9, the J gene TRBJ2-6; the D gene is possibly TRBD2 (5 bases). Trimming stripped 5 bases from V and 4 bases from J, with 21 bases between. Germline V gene data show CDR1 as SEHNR and CDR2 as FQNEAQ (reference sequence). This CDR3 has 18 amino acids. CDR3 loop: CASSAAGSRKGGANVLTF. The DNA of the CDR3 is TGTGCCAGCAGCGCGGCGGGTTCCCGTAAAGGAGGGGCCAACGTCCTGACTTTC.

Notes on this clone: At one of its ends the junction is not consistent with the germline gene, which may arise from a read error. CDR3 amino acids: CSSSPPDFWGTEAFF. DNA for the CDR3: TGTTCCAGCAGCCCACCGGACTTCTGGGGCACTGAAGCTTTCTTT. The rearrangement uses TRBV7-9 and TRBJ1-1; D gene uncertain. CDR3 size: 15 residues. Germline assignment: CDR1 SEHNR and CDR2 FQNEAQ (reference sequence).

The chain couples TRBV11-3 to TRBJ2-1, with a weak D call TRBD2 (7 bases). The CDR3 runs 15 residues. V was trimmed by 5 bases and J by 10 bases, leaving 21 bases between them. Germline V gives CDR1 SGHNT, CDR2 YENEEA. CDR3: CASSPNYYEGGEQFF. The DNA of the CDR3 is TGTGCCAGCAGCCCGAACTACTACGAGGGGGGGGAGCAGTTCTTC.

The V gene is TRBV6-1, the J gene TRBJ2-1; D gene ambiguous. Trimming stripped 3 bases from V and 4 bases from J, with 10 bases between. Germline CDR1 is MNHNS and CDR2 is SASEGT. The CDR3 consists of 14 residues. CDR3 sequence reads: CASSETWAYNEQFF. CDR3 bases: TGTGCCAGCAGTGAGACATGGGCTTACAATGAGCAGTTCTTC.

The chain carries TRBV2 and TRBJ1-5, with D unresolved. The CDR3 spans 13 residues. Germline V gene sequence: CDR1 SNHLY, CDR2 FYNNEI. V dropped 1 base and J dropped 6 bases, with 7 bases sitting between them. CDR3 sequence: CASSEGGGQPQHF. The DNA of the CDR3 is TGTGCCAGCAGTGAAGGCGGTGGTCAGCCCCAGCATTTT.

This clone has just one count. The chain links TRBV4-2 to TRBJ2-1; tentative D call: TRBD2 (5 bases). CDR1 is LGHNA, CDR2 YNFKEQ, per germline. The CDR3 sequence is 13 residues long. The V gene lost 4 bases and the J gene lost 5 bases, with 9 bases spanning the gap. This CDR3 is CASSRGIDNEQFF. CDR3 DNA: TGTGCCAGCAGCCGAGGGATCGACAATGAGCAGTTCTTC.

The gene calls are TRBV10-1 and TRBJ2-2, with a possible D match to TRBD2 (5 bases). Germline CDR1 reads WNHNN; CDR2 reads SYGVQD (reference sequence). Trimming left V 0 bases short and J 3 bases short, with 14 bases between. This CDR3 has 17 amino acids. For the CDR3, the DNA is TGCGCCAGCAGTGAGTCTGGTACTAGGCCCGACACCGGGGAGCTGTTTTTT. Its translation is CASSESGTRPDTGELFF.

The chain has TRBV7-3 and TRBJ2-1; 7 bases are a match to TRBD1. V lost 5 bases to trimming and J lost 5 bases; unmatched junction nucleotides: 9. This CDR3 is 15 amino acids long. Per the germline V gene, CDR1 is SGHTA and CDR2 is FQGTGA. The CDR3 region is CASSPRTGWNNEQFF. Written as DNA, the CDR3 is TGTGCCAGCAGCCCTAGGACAGGCTGGAACAATGAGCAGTTCTTC. The full variable domain, its missing parts supplied by reference TRBV7-3 and TRBJ2-1, is GAGVSQTPSNKVTEKGKYVELRCDPISGHTALYWYRQSLGQGPEFLIYFQGTGAADDSGLPNDRFFAVRPEGSVSTLKIQRTERGDSAVYLCASSPRTGWNNEQFFGPGTRLTVL.

The genes are TRBV25-1 and TRBJ1-1, with 7 positions matching TRBD1. Losses at the gene ends were 6 bases for V and 3 bases for J; bases not matched to a gene: 7. Germline V gives CDR1 MGHDK, CDR2 SYGVNS. This CDR3 has 14 residues. The CDR3 coding sequence is TGTGCCAGCAGGGACGAGGGGGCCCACACTGAAGCTTTCTTT. As protein: CASRDEGAHTEAFF.

The count of this clone is one. The rearrangement uses TRBV7-9 and TRBJ1-4, with D uncertain. The CDR3 is 12 residues long. Trimming left V 5 bases short and J 2 bases short, with 3 bases between. CDR1 and CDR2 (germline): SEHNR, FQNEAQ (reference sequence). As DNA, the CDR3 is TGTGCCAGCAGCCGGACTAATGAAAAACTGTTTTTT. Its protein is CASSRTNEKLFF.

In the case of this clone: One end of the junction does not line up with germline, which may come from a read error. The chain's CDR3 is CSSSLSIQVFLGTGELFF. In DNA form, the CDR3 reads TGTTCCAGCAGCTTATCTATACAGGTCTTTTTGGGTACCGGGGAGCTGTTTTTT. The chain combines TRBV7-9 with TRBJ2-2, with D possibly TRBD1 on 5 matching bases. Germline CDR1 SEHNR, CDR2 FQNEAQ (reference sequence). The length of the CDR3 is 18 residues.

V is TRBV5-6 and J is TRBJ2-6; 7 bases map to TRBD1. V dropped 4 bases and J dropped 0; count of bases not matched to a gene: 4. The CDR3 runs to 16 residues. CDR1 and CDR2 from the germline V gene are SGHDT and YYEEEE. The CDR3 loop is CASSGGQRSGANVLTF. The CDR3 nucleotides are TGTGCCAGCAGCGGGGGACAGCGCTCTGGGGCCAACGTCCTGACTTTC.

The chain links TRBV4-1 to TRBJ2-3; 12 bases agree with TRBD2. The CDR3 spans 16 residues. Germline V gives CDR1 MGHRA, CDR2 YSYEKL. With 4 bases clipped from V and 5 bases from J, the junction kept 7 bases outside the gene matches. CDR3 sequence: CASSPWTSGEEDTQYF. CDR3 DNA sequence: TGCGCCAGCAGCCCCTGGACTAGCGGGGAAGAAGATACGCAGTATTTT.

V is TRBV19 and J is TRBJ2-2; the D gene is possibly TRBD1 (6 bases). Per germline, CDR1 LNHDA and CDR2 SQIVND (reference sequence). The CDR3 length is 15 residues. V shed 3 bases and J shed 2 bases, with 10 bases lying between them. For the CDR3, the DNA is TGTGCCAGTAGTATCGGCAGGGGAAACACCGGGGAGCTGTTTTTT. Translated: CASSIGRGNTGELFF.

This clone has a single count. This chain links TRBV29-1 with TRBJ1-2; a possible D gene is TRBD1 (5 bases). CDR1 and CDR2 from the germline V gene are SQVTM and ANQGSEA. Trimming cost V 7 bases and J 8 bases, with 14 bases left between them. This CDR3 spans 11 amino acids. This chain's CDR3 is CSARSGAGYTF. Here the CDR3 DNA reads TGCAGCGCCCGAAGCGGGGCCGGCTACACCTTC.

The chain joins TRBV6-1 to TRBJ1-5; 7 bases are shared with TRBD1. CDR1 and CDR2 (germline): MNHNS, SASEGT. The V gene end was trimmed by 8 bases and the J gene end by 0 bases; junction bases not matched to a gene: 1. This CDR3 contains 13 residues. The CDR3 reads CASGTASNQPQHF. The CDR3 bases are TGTGCCAGCGGGACAGCTAGCAATCAGCCCCAGCATTTT.

This chain links TRBV5-1 with TRBJ2-3; TRBD1 matches 10 bases. There are 16 residues in the CDR3. The germline V gene encodes CDR1 SGHRS and CDR2 YFSETQ. Germline trimming cut 0 bases from V and 6 bases from J; bases unmatched to any gene: 7. The CDR3 DNA reads TGCGCCAGCAGCTTGGAGGGACAGGGGCGCGTGGATACGCAGTATTTT. The encoded protein is CASSLEGQGRVDTQYF. Full variable domain (missing parts from reference TRBV5-1 and TRBJ2-3): KAGVTQTPRYLIKTRGQQVTLSCSPISGHRSVSWYQQTPGQGLQFLFEYFSETQRNKGNFPGRFSGRQFSNSRSEMNVSTLELGDSALYLCASSLEGQGRVDTQYFGPGTRLTVL.

This clone was seen only a few times. The V call is TRBV6-1, the J call TRBJ1-1; 9 bases map to TRBD1. V shed 3 bases and J 1 base; nucleotides not matched to a gene: 6. CDR1 and CDR2 (germline): MNHNS, SASEGT. The length of the CDR3 is 16 residues. CDR3 sequence reads: CASSEAGQGGNTEAFF. As DNA, the CDR3 is TGTGCCAGCAGTGAGGCGGGACAGGGCGGGAACACTGAAGCTTTCTTT.

For the CDR3, the DNA is TGTGCCAGCAGCTTAGCCCCACGGACAGACTATGGCTACACCTTC. Its protein product is CASSLAPRTDYGYTF. The chain joins TRBV7-3 to TRBJ1-2, with D maybe TRBD1 (6 bases). CDR1 and CDR2 from the germline V gene are SGHTA and FQGTGA. The CDR3 loop spans 15 amino acids. V dropped 2 bases and J dropped 3 bases, with 13 bases sitting between them.

The V and J genes are TRBV27 and TRBJ1-6; D gene ambiguous. Trimming took 5 bases from V and 4 from J, leaving 15 bases between them. The CDR3 has 16 amino acids. Germline assignment: CDR1 MNHEY and CDR2 SMNVEV (reference sequence). The CDR3 nucleotides read TGTGCCAGCAGTGGGTGGGCCCTCCCGTATAATTCACCCCTCCACTTT. Amino acid sequence: CASSGWALPYNSPLHF.

The J gene is TRBJ1-6, the V gene TRBV14; D not resolved. The germline V gene encodes CDR1 SGHDN and CDR2 FVKESK. V lost 1 base and J 3 bases, leaving 7 bases between the germline ends. CDR3 length equals 15 residues. This CDR3 is CASSQGQNYNSPLHF. The CDR3 DNA sequence: TGTGCCAGCAGCCAAGGGCAGAACTATAATTCACCCCTCCACTTT.